This TCR beta chain was captured by sequencing in a study of CD8 T cells in Susac syndrome. CD8+ and CD4+ T cells from blood underwent TCR beta sequencing, which was carried out in a high-throughput format. The healthy controls were matched to patients by age and sex. CDR3 length: 16 residues. Germline V gives CDR1 KGHDR, CDR2 SFDVKD. V shed 9 bases and J 5 bases; nucleotides not matched to a gene: 14. cDNA came from approximately 0.5 to 1 ug RNA primed by random hexamers. Across 54 Vbeta and 13 Jbeta, immunoSEQ multiplex PCR amplified TCR beta CDR3. MiXCR was run by TCRdb on the immunoSEQ multiplex PCR reads, yielding one entry per CDR3 protein. The table shows approximately 150,000 distinct CDR3 sequences, with 94% occurring only once.

The sequence was collected from a human donor in good health. Source material: CD4+ T cells from PBMCs. V gene TRBV24-1 combines with J gene TRBJ1-2; TRBD1 matches at 10 bases. The CDR3 loop reads CATHPGQGRGRYGYTF. The CDR3 bases are TGTGCCACCCACCCGGGACAGGGGAGAGGGCGATATGGCTACACCTTC.